The subject of this entry is one T cell receptor beta chain. What it binds is not known. Germline and junction disagree at one end, which may indicate a read error. This record belongs to a study of blood T cells in healthy people across ages. Study observations and caveats: The study lacked donor CMV status, which possibly confounded expanded clonotype changes.

Germline CDR1 is MNHEY and CDR2 is SVGAGI. CDR3 length: 15 residues. Primed by a sample-barcoded 5' primer and a J-beta primer mix, a second PCR proceeded for roughly 7 to 11 cycles. There were at least 3 million CDR3-containing paired-end reads obtained from each sample. TCRdb re-analysed the 5' RACE reads in MiXCR, keeping a single row per CDR3 protein. The data show about 830,000 distinct CDR3 sequences, 58% seen once. It was roughly 10 milliliters of peripheral blood that were drawn from each donor. The sequence derives from a man aged 30 to 45 in good health. Sequencing was done on a sample of blood. V gene TRBV6-5 combines with J gene TRBJ2-5; D call uncertain. CDR3: CTSSPGRGDPETQYF. The CDR3 DNA follows: TGTACCAGCAGCCCCGGGCGAGGCGATCCAGAGACCCAGTACTTC.